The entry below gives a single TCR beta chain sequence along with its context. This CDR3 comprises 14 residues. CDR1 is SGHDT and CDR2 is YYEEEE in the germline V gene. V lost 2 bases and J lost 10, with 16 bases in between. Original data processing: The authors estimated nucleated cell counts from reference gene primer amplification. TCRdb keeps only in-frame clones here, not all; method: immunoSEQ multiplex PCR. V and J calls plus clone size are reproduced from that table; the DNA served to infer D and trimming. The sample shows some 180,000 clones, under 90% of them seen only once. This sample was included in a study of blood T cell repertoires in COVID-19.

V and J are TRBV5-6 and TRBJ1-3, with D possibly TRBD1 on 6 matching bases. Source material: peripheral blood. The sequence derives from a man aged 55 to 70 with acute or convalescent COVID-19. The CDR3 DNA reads TGTGCCAGCAGCTTACAACAGGGAACGGTAACCATATATTTT. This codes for CASSLQQGTVTIYF.